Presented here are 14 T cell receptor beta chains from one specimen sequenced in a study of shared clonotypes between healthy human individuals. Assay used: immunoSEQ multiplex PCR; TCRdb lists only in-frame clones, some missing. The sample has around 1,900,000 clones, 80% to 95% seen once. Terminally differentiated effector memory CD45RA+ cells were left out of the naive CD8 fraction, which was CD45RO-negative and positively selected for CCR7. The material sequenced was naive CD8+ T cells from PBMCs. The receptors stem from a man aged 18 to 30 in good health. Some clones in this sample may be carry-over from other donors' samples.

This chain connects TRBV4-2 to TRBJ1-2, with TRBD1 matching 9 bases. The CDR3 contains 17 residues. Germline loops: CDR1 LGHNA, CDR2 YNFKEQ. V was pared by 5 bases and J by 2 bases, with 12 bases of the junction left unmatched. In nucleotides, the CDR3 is TGTGCCAGCAGCTACGGGGGACAGGGTTCCCTGAACTATGGCTACACCTTC. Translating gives CASSYGGQGSLNYGYTF.

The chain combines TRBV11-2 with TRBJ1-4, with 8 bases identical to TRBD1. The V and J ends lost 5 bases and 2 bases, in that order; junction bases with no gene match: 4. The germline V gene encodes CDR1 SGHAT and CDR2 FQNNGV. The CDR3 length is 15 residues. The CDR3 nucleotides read TGTGCCAGCAGCCTGTACAGGGGGACTAATGAAAAACTGTTTTTT. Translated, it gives CASSLYRGTNEKLFF.

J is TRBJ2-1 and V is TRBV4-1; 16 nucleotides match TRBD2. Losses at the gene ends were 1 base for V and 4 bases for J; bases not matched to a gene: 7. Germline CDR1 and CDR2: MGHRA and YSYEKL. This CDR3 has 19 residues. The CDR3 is CASSQGGTSGRDVYNEQFF. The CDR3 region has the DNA TGCGCCAGCAGCCAAGGGGGGACTAGCGGGAGGGATGTTTACAATGAGCAGTTCTTC.

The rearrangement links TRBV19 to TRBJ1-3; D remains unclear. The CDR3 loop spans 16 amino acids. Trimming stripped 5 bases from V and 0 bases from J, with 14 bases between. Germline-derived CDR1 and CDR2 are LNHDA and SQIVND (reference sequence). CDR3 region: CASSPRLFLSGNTIYF. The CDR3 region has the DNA TGTGCCAGTAGTCCCCGGTTGTTTCTCTCTGGAAACACCATATATTTT.

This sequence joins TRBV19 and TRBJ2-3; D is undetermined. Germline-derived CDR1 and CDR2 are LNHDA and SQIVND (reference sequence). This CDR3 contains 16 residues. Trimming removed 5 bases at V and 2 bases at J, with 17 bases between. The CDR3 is CASSPGVNPVTDTQYF. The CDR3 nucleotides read TGTGCCAGTAGTCCAGGAGTAAACCCCGTCACAGATACGCAGTATTTT.

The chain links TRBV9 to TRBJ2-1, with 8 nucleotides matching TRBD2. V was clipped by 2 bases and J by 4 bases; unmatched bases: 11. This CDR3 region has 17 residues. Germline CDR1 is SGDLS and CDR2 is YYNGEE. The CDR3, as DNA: TGTGCCAGCAGCGTGGCACGGGAGGGCCGGACTTACAATGAGCAGTTCTTC. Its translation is CASSVAREGRTYNEQFF.

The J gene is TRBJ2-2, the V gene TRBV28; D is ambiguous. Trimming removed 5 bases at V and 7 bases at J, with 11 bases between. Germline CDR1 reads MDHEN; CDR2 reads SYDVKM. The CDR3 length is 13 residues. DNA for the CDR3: TGTGCCAGCAGTGCCCTAGGCTACGGGGAGCTGTTTTTT. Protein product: CASSALGYGELFF.

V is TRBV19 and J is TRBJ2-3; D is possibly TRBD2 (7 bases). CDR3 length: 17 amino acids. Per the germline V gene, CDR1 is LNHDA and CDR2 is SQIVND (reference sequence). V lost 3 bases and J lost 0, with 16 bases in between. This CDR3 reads CASSIRWGGGSTDTQYF. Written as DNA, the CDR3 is TGTGCCAGTAGTATCCGGTGGGGGGGCGGTAGCACAGATACGCAGTATTTT.

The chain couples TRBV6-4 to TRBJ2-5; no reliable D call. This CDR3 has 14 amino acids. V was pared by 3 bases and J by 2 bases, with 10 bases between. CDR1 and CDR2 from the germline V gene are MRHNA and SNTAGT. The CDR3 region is CASSEWGLQETQYF. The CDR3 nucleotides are TGTGCCAGCAGTGAATGGGGATTACAAGAGACCCAGTACTTC.

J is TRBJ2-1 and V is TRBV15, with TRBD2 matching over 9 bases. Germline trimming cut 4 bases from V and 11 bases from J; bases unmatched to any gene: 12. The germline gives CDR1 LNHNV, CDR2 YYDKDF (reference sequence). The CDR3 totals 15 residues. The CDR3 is CATSTVTSGATKQFF. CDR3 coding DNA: TGTGCCACCAGCACCGTGACTAGCGGAGCAACGAAGCAGTTCTTC.

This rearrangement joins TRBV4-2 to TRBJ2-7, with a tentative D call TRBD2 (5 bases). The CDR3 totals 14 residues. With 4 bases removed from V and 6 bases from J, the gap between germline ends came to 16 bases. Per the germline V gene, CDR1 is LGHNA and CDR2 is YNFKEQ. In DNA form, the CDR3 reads TGTGCCAGCAGCCCCTCCAGGACTCTCACCGAGCAGTACTTC. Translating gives CASSPSRTLTEQYF.

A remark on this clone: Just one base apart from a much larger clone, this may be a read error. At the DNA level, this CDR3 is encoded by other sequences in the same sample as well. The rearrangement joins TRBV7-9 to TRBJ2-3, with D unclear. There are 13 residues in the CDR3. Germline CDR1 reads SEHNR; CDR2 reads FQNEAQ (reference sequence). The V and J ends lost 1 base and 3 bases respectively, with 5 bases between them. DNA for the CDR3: TGTGCCAGCAGCTTAGGGGGTACAGATACGCAGTATTTT. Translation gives CASSLGGTDTQYF.

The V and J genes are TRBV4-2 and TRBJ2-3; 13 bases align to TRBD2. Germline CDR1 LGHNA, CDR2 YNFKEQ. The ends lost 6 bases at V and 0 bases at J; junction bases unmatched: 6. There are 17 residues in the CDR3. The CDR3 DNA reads TGTGCCAGCAGACTAGGACTAGCGGGAGCTAGCACAGATACGCAGTATTTT. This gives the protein CASRLGLAGASTDTQYF.

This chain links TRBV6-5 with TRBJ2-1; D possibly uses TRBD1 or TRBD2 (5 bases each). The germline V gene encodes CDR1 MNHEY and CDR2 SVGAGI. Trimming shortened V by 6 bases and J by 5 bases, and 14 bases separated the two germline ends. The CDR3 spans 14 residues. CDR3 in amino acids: CASSYGGPHNEQFF. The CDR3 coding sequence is TGTGCCAGCAGCTATGGGGGTCCCCACAATGAGCAGTTCTTC.